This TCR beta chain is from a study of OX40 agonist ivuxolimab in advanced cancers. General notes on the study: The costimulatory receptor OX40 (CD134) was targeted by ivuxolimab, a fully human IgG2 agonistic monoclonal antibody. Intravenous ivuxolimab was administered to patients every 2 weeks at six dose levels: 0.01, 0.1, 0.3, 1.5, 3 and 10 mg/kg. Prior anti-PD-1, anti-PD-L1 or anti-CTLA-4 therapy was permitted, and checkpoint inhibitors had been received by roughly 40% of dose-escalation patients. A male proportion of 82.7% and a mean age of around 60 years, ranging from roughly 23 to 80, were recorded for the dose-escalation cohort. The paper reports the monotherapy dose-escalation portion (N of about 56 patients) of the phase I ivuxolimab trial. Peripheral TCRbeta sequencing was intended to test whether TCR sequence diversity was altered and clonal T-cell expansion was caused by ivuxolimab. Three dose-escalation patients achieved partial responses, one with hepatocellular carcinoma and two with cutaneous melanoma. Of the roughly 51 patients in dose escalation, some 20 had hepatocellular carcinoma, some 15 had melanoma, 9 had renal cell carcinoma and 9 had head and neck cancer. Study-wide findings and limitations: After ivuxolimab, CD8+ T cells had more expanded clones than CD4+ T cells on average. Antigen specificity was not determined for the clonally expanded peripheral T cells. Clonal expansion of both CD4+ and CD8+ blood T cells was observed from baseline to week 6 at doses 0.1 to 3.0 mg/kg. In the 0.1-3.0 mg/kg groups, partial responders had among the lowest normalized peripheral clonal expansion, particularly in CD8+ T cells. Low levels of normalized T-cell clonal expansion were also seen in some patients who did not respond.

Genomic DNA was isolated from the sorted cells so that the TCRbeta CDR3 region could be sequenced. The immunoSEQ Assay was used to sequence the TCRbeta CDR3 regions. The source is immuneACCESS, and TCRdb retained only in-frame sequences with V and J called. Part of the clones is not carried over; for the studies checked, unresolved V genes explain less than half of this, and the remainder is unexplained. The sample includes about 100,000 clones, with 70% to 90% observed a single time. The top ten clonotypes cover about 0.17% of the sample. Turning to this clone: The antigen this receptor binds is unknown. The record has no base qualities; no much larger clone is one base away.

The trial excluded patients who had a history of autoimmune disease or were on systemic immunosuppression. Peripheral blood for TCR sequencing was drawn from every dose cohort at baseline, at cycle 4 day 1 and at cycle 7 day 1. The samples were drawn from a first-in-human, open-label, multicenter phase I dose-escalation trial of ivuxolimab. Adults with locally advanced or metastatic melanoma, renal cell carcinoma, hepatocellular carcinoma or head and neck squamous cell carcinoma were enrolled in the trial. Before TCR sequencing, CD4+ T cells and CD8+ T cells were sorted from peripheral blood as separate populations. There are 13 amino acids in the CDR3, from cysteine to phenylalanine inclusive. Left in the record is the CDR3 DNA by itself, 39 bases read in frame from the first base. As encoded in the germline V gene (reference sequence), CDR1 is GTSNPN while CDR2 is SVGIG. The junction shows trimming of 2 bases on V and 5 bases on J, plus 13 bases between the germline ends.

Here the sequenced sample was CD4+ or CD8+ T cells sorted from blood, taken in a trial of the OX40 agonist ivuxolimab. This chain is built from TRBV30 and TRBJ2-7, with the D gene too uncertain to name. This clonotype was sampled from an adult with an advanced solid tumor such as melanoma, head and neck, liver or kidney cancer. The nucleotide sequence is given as TGTGCCTGGAGTCTCCTCCTTAGCAACGAGCAGTACTTC. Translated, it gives CAWSLLLSNEQYF.